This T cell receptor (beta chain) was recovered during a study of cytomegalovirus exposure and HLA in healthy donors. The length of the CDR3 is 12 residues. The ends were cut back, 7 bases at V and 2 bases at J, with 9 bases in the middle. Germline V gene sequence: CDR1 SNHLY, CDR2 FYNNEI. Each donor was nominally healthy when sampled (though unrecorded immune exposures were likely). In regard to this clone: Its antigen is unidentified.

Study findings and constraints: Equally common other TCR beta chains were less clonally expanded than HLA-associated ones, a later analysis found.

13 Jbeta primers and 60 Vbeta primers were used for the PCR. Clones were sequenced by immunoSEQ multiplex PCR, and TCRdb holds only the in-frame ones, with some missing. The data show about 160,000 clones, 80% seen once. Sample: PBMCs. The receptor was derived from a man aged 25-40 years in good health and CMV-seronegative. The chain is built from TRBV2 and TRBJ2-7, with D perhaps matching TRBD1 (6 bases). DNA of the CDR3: TGTGCCAGCATGAACAGGGCCTACGAGCAGTACTTC. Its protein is CASMNRAYEQYF.